Only a few counts were recorded for the clone carrying this T cell receptor (beta chain). The target antigen is unknown. In building TCR beta libraries, iRepertoire HTBI primers were used together with Arm-PCR of CDR3 regions. Each CDR3 protein is one row after TCRdb ran MiXCR on the multiplex PCR reads. Among hundreds of thousands of distinct CDR3 sequences listed, approximately 16% were seen once. The data were obtained in a study of regulatory T cells in long-lasting Graves disease. Study-wide results and limits: Whereas 900 to 1,000 public clonotypes were shared by new patients, persistent patients shared more, at roughly 2,500.

This CDR3 has 15 residues. V lost 1 base and J 3 bases, leaving 9 bases between the germline ends. Germline values: CDR1 LNHNV, CDR2 YYDKDF (reference sequence). Time point denoted: newly diagnosed GD, antithyroid drugs for less than 3 months. Isolated PBMC RNA provided the starting material for the TCR library. In addition, the sample was reused for a study of T cells in Graves' hyperthyroidism and ophthalmopathy.

The sequence came from a man aged 35-49 years with Graves disease. The chain is built from TRBV15 and TRBJ1-4; TRBD1 might be the D (6 bases). The specimen comprised peripheral blood mononuclear cells (PBMCs), sampled at new diagnosis, from a patient treated with antithyroid drugs. The CDR3 region is CATSRARGANEKLFF. CDR3 in DNA: TGTGCCACCAGCAGAGCCAGGGGTGCTAATGAAAAACTGTTTTTT.